This T cell receptor (beta chain) was captured by sequencing in a study of blood T cell repertoires in COVID-19. Profiling relied on immunoSEQ multiplex PCR, and the TCRdb table lists in-frame clones only, not all of them. The sample includes approximately 210,000 clones, approximately 80% of them seen just once. The CDR3 loop spans 14 amino acids. Trimming removed 4 bases at V and 8 bases at J, with 17 bases between. CDR1 is LNHDA, CDR2 SQIVND, per germline (reference sequence). The sequenced sample consisted of peripheral blood. The receptor was derived from a human donor in a cohort sampled during active COVID-19. The rearrangement links TRBV19 to TRBJ1-1; possible D gene TRBD1, 6 bases. CDR3 region: CASSTLQGYSEAFF. CDR3 sequence (DNA): TGTGCCAGTAGTACATTACAGGGTTATAGCGAAGCTTTCTTT.